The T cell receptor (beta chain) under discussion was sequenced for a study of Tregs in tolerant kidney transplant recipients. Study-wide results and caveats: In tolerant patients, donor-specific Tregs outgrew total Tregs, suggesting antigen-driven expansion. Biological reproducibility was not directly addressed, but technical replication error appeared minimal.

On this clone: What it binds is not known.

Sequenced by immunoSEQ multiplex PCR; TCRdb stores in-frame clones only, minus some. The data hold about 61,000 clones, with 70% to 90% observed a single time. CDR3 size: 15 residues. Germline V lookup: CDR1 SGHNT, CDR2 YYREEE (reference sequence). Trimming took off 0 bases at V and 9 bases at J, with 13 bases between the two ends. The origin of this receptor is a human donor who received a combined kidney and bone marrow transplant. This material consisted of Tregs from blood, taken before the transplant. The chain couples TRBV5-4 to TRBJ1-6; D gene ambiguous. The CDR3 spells CASSLGRAGSSPLHF. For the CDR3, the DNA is TGTGCCAGCAGCTTGGGGCGGGCTGGTAGTTCACCCCTCCACTTT.